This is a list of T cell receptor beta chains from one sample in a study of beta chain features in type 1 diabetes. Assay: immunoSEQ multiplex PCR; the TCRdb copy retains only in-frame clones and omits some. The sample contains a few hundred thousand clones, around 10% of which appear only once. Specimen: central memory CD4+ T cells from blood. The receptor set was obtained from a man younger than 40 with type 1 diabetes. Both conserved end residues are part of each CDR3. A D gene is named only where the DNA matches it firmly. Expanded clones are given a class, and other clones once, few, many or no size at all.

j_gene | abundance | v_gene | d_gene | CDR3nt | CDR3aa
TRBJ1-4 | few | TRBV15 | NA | TGTGCCACCAGCAGAGGAACCGGGCCGGGAGAAGAAAAACTGTTTTTT | CATSRGTGPGEEKLFF
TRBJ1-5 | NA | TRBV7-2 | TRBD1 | TGTGCCAGCAGCTTAGTCACAGGGGGCAATCAGCCCCAGCATTTT | CASSLVTGGNQPQHF
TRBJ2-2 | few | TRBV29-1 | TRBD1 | TGCAGCGTTTTTAGACAGGGGCGGCCCGGGGAGCTGTTTTTT | CSVFRQGRPGELFF
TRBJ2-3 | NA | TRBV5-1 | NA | TGCGCCAGCAGCTTGGCCGGGGGAATGAGCACAGATACGCAGTATTTT | CASSLAGGMSTDTQYF
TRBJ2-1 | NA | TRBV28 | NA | TGTGCCAGCGAGGACGGACACAATGAGCAGTTCTTC | CASEDGHNEQFF
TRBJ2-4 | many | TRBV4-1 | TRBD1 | TGCGCCAGCAGCCAACGGAGAACCGGGACAGACATTCAGTACTTC | CASSQRRTGTDIQYF
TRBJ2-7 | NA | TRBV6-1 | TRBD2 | TGTGCCAGCTTGTGGACTAGTCCCTACGAGCAGTACTTC | CASLWTSPYEQYF
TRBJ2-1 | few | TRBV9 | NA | TGTGCCAGCAGCGTAGACCCCAGCCTGTTCGGCAATGAGCAGTTCTTC | CASSVDPSLFGNEQFF
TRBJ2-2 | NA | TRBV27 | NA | TGTGCCAGCAGGCAGGGGTGGGCCGGGGAGCTGTTTTTT | CASRQGWAGELFF
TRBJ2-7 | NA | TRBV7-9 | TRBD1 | TGTGCCAGCAGCTTAACAGGGGGAGGCTACGAGCAGTACTTC | CASSLTGGGYEQYF
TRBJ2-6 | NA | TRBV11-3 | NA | TGTGCCAGCAGCTTAGATAGTACGGGCCTCAACGTCCTGACTTTC | CASSLDSTGLNVLTF
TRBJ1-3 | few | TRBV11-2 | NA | TGTGCCAGCAGCTCTTGGAACAGGGGAAACACCATATATTTT | CASSSWNRGNTIYF
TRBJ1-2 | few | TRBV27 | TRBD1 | TGTGCCAGCAGTCGGAGTGACAGGGCCCTCTATGGCTACACCTTC | CASSRSDRALYGYTF
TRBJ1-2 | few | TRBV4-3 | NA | TGCGCCAGCAGCCAAGATCCTGGCAGGGAGCATGGCTACACCTTC | CASSQDPGREHGYTF
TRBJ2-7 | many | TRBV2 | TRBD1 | TGTGCCAGCAGCGGGACAGGGGGCCGCGGCGAGCAGTACTTC | CASSGTGGRGEQYF
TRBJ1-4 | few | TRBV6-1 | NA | TGTGCCAGCAGTGAAGCTGCAAGGTCCTTCCGGCGTGAAAAACTGTTTTTT | CASSEAARSFRREKLFF
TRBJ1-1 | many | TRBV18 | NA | TGTGCCAGCTCACGATCGCCTGACACTGAAGCTTTCTTT | CASSRSPDTEAFF
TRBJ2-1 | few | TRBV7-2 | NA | TGTGCCAGCACGCCCCCATCCTACAATGAGCAGTTCTTC | CASTPPSYNEQFF
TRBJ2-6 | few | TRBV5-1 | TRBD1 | TGCGCCAGCAGCGGGGGACAGGGGATCTCTGGGGCCAACGTCCTGACTTTC | CASSGGQGISGANVLTF
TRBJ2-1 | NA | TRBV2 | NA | TGTGCCAGCAATAAGGGGACACCGTACAATGAGCAGTTCTTC | CASNKGTPYNEQFF
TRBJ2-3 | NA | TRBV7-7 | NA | TGTGCTAGCAGCTCTGGGACGGGAACAGATACGCAGTATTTT | CASSSGTGTDTQYF
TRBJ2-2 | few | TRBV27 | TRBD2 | TGTGCCAGCAGACGACTAGCGGGAGCCAACACCGGGGAGCTGTTTTTT | CASRRLAGANTGELFF
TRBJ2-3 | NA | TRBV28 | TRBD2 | TGTGCCAGCAGCACGCCCCGAGCGGGAAGGGCAGATACGCAGTATTTT | CASSTPRAGRADTQYF
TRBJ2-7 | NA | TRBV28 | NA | TGTGCCAGCAGCCGCAACGGCGAGCAGTACTTC | CASSRNGEQYF
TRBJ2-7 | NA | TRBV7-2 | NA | TGTGCCAGCAGCTTAGGGTCCCCCGGGAACGGGTACGAGCAGTACTTC | CASSLGSPGNGYEQYF
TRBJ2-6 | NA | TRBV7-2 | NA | TGTGCCAGCAGCTCGCAGTCCTCCGGGGCCAACGTCCTGACTTTC | CASSSQSSGANVLTF
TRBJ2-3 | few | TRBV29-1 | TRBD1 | TGCAGCGTTGGATGGGGACAGGGTAGAGATACGCAGTATTTT | CSVGWGQGRDTQYF
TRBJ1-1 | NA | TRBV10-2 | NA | TGCGCCAGCAAAGGGCCTATGGGGACAACTGAAGCTTTCTTT | CASKGPMGTTEAFF
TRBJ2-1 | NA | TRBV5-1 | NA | TGCGCCAGCAGTTCGGGGCCACACGACAATGAGCAGTTCTTC | CASSSGPHDNEQFF
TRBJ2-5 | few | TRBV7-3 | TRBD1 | TGTGCCAGCAGCCCCGACAGGGGGCGAGAGACCCAGTACTTC | CASSPDRGRETQYF
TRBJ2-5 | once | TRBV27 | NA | TGTGCCAGCAGTTTACGGTTCAACCAAGAGACCCAGTACTTC | CASSLRFNQETQYF
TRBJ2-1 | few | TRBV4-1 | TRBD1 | TGCGCCAGCAGCCAAGATCAATGGGGGACAGGCAACAATGAGCAGTTCTTC | CASSQDQWGTGNNEQFF
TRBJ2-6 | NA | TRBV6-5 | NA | TGTGCCAGCAGTTACAACAGGGCTGGGGCCAACGTCCTGACTTTC | CASSYNRAGANVLTF
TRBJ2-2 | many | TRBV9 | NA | TGTGCCAGCAGCGACGCCCACTTCACCGGGGAGCTGTTTTTT | CASSDAHFTGELFF
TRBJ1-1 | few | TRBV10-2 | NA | TGCGCCAGCAGTGGGAGGTGGGAAAACACTGAAGCTTTCTTT | CASSGRWENTEAFF
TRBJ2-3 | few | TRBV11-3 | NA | TGTGCCAGCAGCCCGGCCCCGGGAGCTACAGATACGCAGTATTTT | CASSPAPGATDTQYF
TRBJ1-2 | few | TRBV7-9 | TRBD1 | TGTGCCAGCAGCAAAGGGACAGATGGCTACACCTTC | CASSKGTDGYTF
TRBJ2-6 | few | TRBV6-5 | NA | TGTGCCAGCACCTACACCGGGGCCAACGTCCTGACTTTC | CASTYTGANVLTF
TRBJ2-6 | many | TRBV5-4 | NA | TGTGCCAGCACCAATCCAGGGTCGGGGGCCAACGTCCTGACTTTC | CASTNPGSGANVLTF
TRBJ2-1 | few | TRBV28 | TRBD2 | TGTGCCAGCAACTCTCTAGCGGGAGCCTACAATGAGCAGTTCTTC | CASNSLAGAYNEQFF
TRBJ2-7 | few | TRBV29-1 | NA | TGCAGCGTTGAAAAGGGGGGCTGGGGCGAGCAGTACTTC | CSVEKGGWGEQYF
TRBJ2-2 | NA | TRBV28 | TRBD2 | TGTGCCAGCAGGACTAGCTCCACCGGGGAGCTGTTTTTT | CASRTSSTGELFF
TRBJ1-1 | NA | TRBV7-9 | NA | TGTGCCAGCAGCTCAAGCGGGGGTTTGACTGAAGCTTTCTTT | CASSSSGGLTEAFF
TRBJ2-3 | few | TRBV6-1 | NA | TGTGCCAGCAGGGAGAGCCCAGATACGCAGTATTTT | CASRESPDTQYF
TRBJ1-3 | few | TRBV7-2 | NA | TGTGCCAGCAGCTTAGGGACGGATGGCACCATATATTTT | CASSLGTDGTIYF
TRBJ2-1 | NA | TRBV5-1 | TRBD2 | TGCGCCAGCAGCCCCCCGGGGGGTGGGGGTTCGAATGAGCAGTTCTTC | CASSPPGGGGSNEQFF
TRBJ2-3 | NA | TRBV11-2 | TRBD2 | TGTGCCAGCAGCTTAGATGTACCGGCAGGAGCGGGGAGTCCCACAGATACGCAGTATTTT | CASSLDVPAGAGSPTDTQYF
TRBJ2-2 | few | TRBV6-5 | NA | TGTGCCAGCAGTTACTCTTGGCAGGGCACCGGGGAGCTGTTTTTT | CASSYSWQGTGELFF
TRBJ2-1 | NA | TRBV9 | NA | TGTGCCAGCAGTTTTAGACCCGAGTACAATGAGCAGTTCTTC | CASSFRPEYNEQFF
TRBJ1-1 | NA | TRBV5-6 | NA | TGTGCCAGCAGCTTGCCCCCCTGGGCCACTGAAGCTTTCTTT | CASSLPPWATEAFF
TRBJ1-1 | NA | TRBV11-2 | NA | TGTGCCAGCAGCCGTTACACAGAAGGCGAAGCTTTCTTT | CASSRYTEGEAFF